One and the same sample provided the 10 T cell receptor beta chains below, sequenced in a study of spatial heterogeneity in lung cancer. Study-level findings and limits: Higher tumor mutation counts went along with higher counts of expanded intratumoral alpha and beta TCRs.

Time point denoted: sample taken at primary tumor resection. TCRdb re-analysed the 5' RACE reads in MiXCR, keeping a single row per CDR3 protein. Of around 100,000 distinct CDR3 sequences in the sample, under 4.5% are singletons; the top ten hold 21%. Their specific antigens are unknown. Sequencing used lung tumor tissue, obtained at surgery. The origin of the receptors is a male donor with early-stage non-small cell lung cancer.

The chain couples TRBV11-2 to TRBJ1-1; maybe TRBD1 (6 bases). This CDR3 has 18 amino acids. V lost 0 bases and J lost 1, with 18 bases in between. Germline CDR1 is SGHAT and CDR2 is FQNNGV. CDR3 sequence reads: CASSLDVAWTVRNTEAFF. The DNA of the CDR3 is TGTGCCAGCAGCTTAGATGTTGCGTGGACAGTACGGAACACTGAAGCTTTCTTT.

This clonotype was counted ten times or more. This chain uses TRBV5-4 with TRBJ1-2; D uncertain. CDR1 and CDR2 (germline): SGHNT, YYREEE (reference sequence). Trimming stripped 1 base from V and 2 bases from J, with 12 bases between. This CDR3 is 15 amino acids long. The CDR3 DNA sequence: TGTGCCAGCAGCTTGAACCTTCTGCGGAACTATGGCTACACCTTC. Translation: CASSLNLLRNYGYTF.

The sample holds many counts of this clonotype. The chain is built from TRBV29-1 and TRBJ2-3, with 7 bases that match TRBD1. There are 15 residues in the CDR3. V lost 6 bases to trimming and J lost 4 bases; unmatched junction nucleotides: 13. The germline V gene encodes CDR1 SQVTM and CDR2 ANQGSEA. The CDR3 DNA sequence: TGCAGCGTGGGGACAGCACAAGGGGTCTCAGATACGCAGTATTTT. Amino acid sequence: CSVGTAQGVSDTQYF.

This clonotype showed up many times. The genes are TRBV7-3 and TRBJ2-7; no reliable D call. From germline, CDR1 is SGHTA and CDR2 FQGTGA. The ends were cut back, 4 bases at V and 0 bases at J, with 16 bases in the middle. This CDR3 spans 16 amino acids. The CDR3 spells CASSCREAAFSYEQYF. CDR3 nucleotide sequence: TGTGCCAGCAGCTGCCGTGAGGCAGCATTCTCCTACGAGCAGTACTTC.

V usage is TRBV6-1 and J usage is TRBJ1-2, with 10 nucleotides matching TRBD1. Germline CDR1 MNHNS, CDR2 SASEGT. Trimming removed 4 bases from V and 6 bases from J; junction bases left unmatched: 5. The CDR3 is 14 residues long. CDR3 nucleotide sequence: TGTGCCAGCAGTGCGACAGGGGGCTTGGATGGCTACACCTTC. Translation gives CASSATGGLDGYTF.

As for this clonotype: The DNA is omitted, as the CDR3 cannot be located on it reliably, and the CDR3 follows TCRdb's listing. The genes are TRBV7-9 and TRBJ2-7. Per the germline V gene, CDR1 is SEHNR and CDR2 is FQNEAQ (reference sequence). The CDR3 extends over 12 residues, inclusive of both ends. The CDR3: CASSFLWYEQYF.

This clonotype was observed at least ten times. The gene calls are TRBV5-5 and TRBJ1-1; D uncertain. Looked up from germline, CDR1 is SGHKS and CDR2 is YYEKEE (reference sequence). The CDR3 spans 13 residues. V dropped 2 bases and J dropped 3 bases, with 8 bases sitting between them. CDR3 coding DNA: TGTGCCAGCAGCTTTTCCAGTTACACTGAAGCTTTCTTT. Encoded protein: CASSFSSYTEAFF.

Ten or more counts support this clonotype. The chain employs TRBV28 and TRBJ1-5; 8 nucleotides match TRBD1. The CDR3 sequence is 14 residues long. V dropped 5 bases and J dropped 7; count of bases not matched to a gene: 7. The germline V gene has CDR1 MDHEN and CDR2 SYDVKM. CDR3 bases: TGTGCCAGCAGTCGGACAGGGTCAAGGCAGCCCCAGCATTTT. Translation gives CASSRTGSRQPQHF.

This clonotype was counted many times. The chain is built from TRBV2 and TRBJ2-3; 8 bases align to TRBD1. The V and J ends lost 6 bases and 5 bases, in that order; junction bases with no gene match: 7. CDR3 length: 14 residues. CDR1 is SNHLY, CDR2 FYNNEI, per germline. CDR3 region: CASRDTGGGDTQYF. Written as DNA, the CDR3 is TGTGCCAGCAGGGACACAGGGGGTGGAGATACGCAGTATTTT.

This chain uses TRBV28 with TRBJ2-1; 13 nucleotides match TRBD2. V shed 5 bases, J shed 2 bases, and the junction held 6 bases outside the gene matches. Germline CDR1 and CDR2: MDHEN and SYDVKM. This CDR3 comprises 17 residues. Here the CDR3 DNA reads TGTGCCAGCAGTACGTTGGGACTAGCGGGACCCTACAATGAGCAGTTCTTC. Translation gives CASSTLGLAGPYNEQFF.